Listed below are T cell receptor beta chains from one sample, sequenced in a study of vaccination and CD4 T cells after COVID-19. TCRdb processed the PCR reads anew with MiXCR; each CDR3 protein has one entry. The sample comprises under 25,000 distinct CDR3 sequences, 80% to 85% of which are singletons, and roughly 15% rests with the top ten. Their cognate antigens are unknown. Material: CD4+ T cells from blood, cultured in vitro, obtained after SARS-CoV-2 vaccination. These receptors all stem from a human donor who received a COVID-19 vaccine. Each CDR3 is given with its conserved first and last residue. D genes are given only for firm matches. Rows give clone size only sometimes, using once, few, many, or a class for an expanded clone.

j_gene	d_gene	abundance	v_gene	CDR3nt	CDR3aa
TRBJ2-7	TRBD2	NA	TRBV6-5	TGTGCCAGCAGTTACTCCCCTAGCGGGGGGGCGTACGAGCAGTACTTC	CASSYSPSGGAYEQYF
TRBJ2-5	NA	few	TRBV15	TGTGCCACCAGCAGAGATTCGGGGGAGACCCAGTACTTC	CATSRDSGETQYF
TRBJ1-5	TRBD1	few	TRBV12-5	TGTGCTAGTGGTTCGAGCGGGGGACAGGGCAATCAGCCCCAGCATTTT	CASGSSGGQGNQPQHF
TRBJ1-2	NA	NA	TRBV6-1	TGTGCCAGCAGATCCGATAGGATTTTTGGCTACACCTTC	CASRSDRIFGYTF
TRBJ1-5	NA	NA	TRBV7-9	TGTGCCAGCAGTCGGAGCGAGCAGGGGAACAATCAGCCCCAGCATTTT	CASSRSEQGNNQPQHF
TRBJ1-5	NA	NA	TRBV7-2	TGTGCCAGCAGCTTAGGAAATCAGCCCCAGCATTTT	CASSLGNQPQHF
TRBJ1-1	NA	NA	TRBV12-3/TRBV12-4	TGTGCCAGCAGTTTAGTACGGGACAAGGTGACTGAAGCTTTCTTT	CASSLVRDKVTEAFF
TRBJ1-1	NA	NA	TRBV24-1	TGTGCCACCAGCTTGTCCGGGGGCACTGAAGCTTTCTTT	CATSLSGGTEAFF
TRBJ1-1	NA	NA	TRBV30	TGTGCCTGGGCGCTTGGACGGAAACCTAAAGCTTTCTTT	CAWALGRKPKAFF
TRBJ1-5	NA	NA	TRBV10-3	TGTGCCATCAGTGAACGTCCTAATCAGCCCCAGCATTTT	CAISERPNQPQHF
TRBJ2-5	TRBD2	few	TRBV7-2	TGTGCCAGCAGCTTAGAGCTATTCGGGGGGGCCGGGGAGACCCAGTACTTC	CASSLELFGGAGETQYF
TRBJ2-7	NA	NA	TRBV27	TGTGCCAGCAGTTTTCTGGGTCAGGCCGAGCAGTACTTC	CASSFLGQAEQYF
TRBJ2-2	NA	NA	TRBV19	TGTGCCAGTAGTATCGGCACAGACACCGGGGAGCTGTTTTTT	CASSIGTDTGELFF
TRBJ2-7	TRBD1	NA	TRBV18	TGTGCCAGCTCACCCCCAGGGGGCATCAACGAGCAGTACTTC	CASSPPGGINEQYF
TRBJ1-1	NA	NA	TRBV10-1	TGCGCCAGCACCCCGGATCGTGGGGTAGGTAGAGCTTTCTTT	CASTPDRGVGRAFF
TRBJ1-5	NA	NA	TRBV6-5	TGTGCCAGCAGTTATAAGACAGCATGGAATCAGCCCCAGCATTTT	CASSYKTAWNQPQHF
TRBJ2-5	NA	NA	TRBV30	TGTGCCTGGAGTGTCAGGGGAGGATGGGAGACCCAGTACTTC	CAWSVRGGWETQYF
TRBJ2-7	NA	NA	TRBV6-1	TGTGCCTCAGCCTCGAGGCAGGGAGAGTACGAGCAGTACTTC	CASASRQGEYEQYF
TRBJ2-1	NA	NA	TRBV19	TGTGCCAGTAGTATAGGGACCGTCGCCGACAATGAGCAGTTCTTC	CASSIGTVADNEQFF
TRBJ1-1	TRBD1	few	TRBV19	TGTGCCAGTAGTATCGACAGGGGATCCGCTGAAGCTTTCTTT	CASSIDRGSAEAFF
TRBJ2-5	TRBD1	NA	TRBV27	TGTGCCAGCAGTTCAGACAGGGGGGGCTGGGAGACCCAGTACTTC	CASSSDRGGWETQYF
TRBJ1-1	NA	medium-sized	TRBV12-3/TRBV12-4	TGTGCCAGCAGTACGGGACTGGATTTGATACCTGAAGCTTTCTTT	CASSTGLDLIPEAFF
TRBJ1-5	TRBD1	few	TRBV19	TGTGCCAGTTCAGGGTACAGGGGGTATAGCAATCAGCCCCAGCATTTT	CASSGYRGYSNQPQHF
TRBJ2-7	NA	NA	TRBV5-1	TGCGCCAGCAGAGGGACGTCCTACGAGCAGTACTTC	CASRGTSYEQYF
TRBJ1-1	NA	NA	TRBV12-3/TRBV12-4	TGTGCCAGCAGTTTGCGGAGGGGCCCAACTGAAGCTTTCTTT	CASSLRRGPTEAFF
TRBJ2-7	NA	NA	TRBV15	TGTGCCACCAGCTCGCAGACAGACTCCTACGAGCAGTACTTC	CATSSQTDSYEQYF
TRBJ2-7	TRBD2	NA	TRBV7-2	TGTGCCAGCACCGGCGTTAGCGGGGGCTCCTACGAGCAGTACTTC	CASTGVSGGSYEQYF
TRBJ1-1	NA	once	TRBV19	TGTGCCAGTAGGAGCCCCAACACTGAAGCTTTCTTT	CASRSPNTEAFF
TRBJ2-7	TRBD2	few	TRBV10-3	TGTGCCATCAGTGAGCCTAGCGGGGGGGCCATTTACGAGCAGTACTTC	CAISEPSGGAIYEQYF
TRBJ2-3	TRBD2	NA	TRBV6-5	TGTGCCAGCAGTTACTCTGAGATAGCGGGGGTCCTGGGAGGAGCAGATACGCAGTATTTT	CASSYSEIAGVLGGADTQYF
TRBJ1-2	NA	NA	TRBV24-1	TGTGCCACCAGTGTTGGCTATGGCTACACCTTC	CATSVGYGYTF
TRBJ2-3	TRBD2	NA	TRBV20-1	TGCAGTGCTAGGCCGGGGGGTAGCACAGATACGCAGTATTTT	CSARPGGSTDTQYF